This TCR beta chain emerged from a study of esophageal squamous cell carcinoma under preoperative chemotherapy listed by TCRdb under 2018. For the study in its entirety: TCR repertoires were profiled in both peripheral blood T cells and tumor-infiltrating lymphocytes. In patients with esophageal squamous cell carcinoma, the study looked at what paclitaxel-nedaplatin chemotherapy did to T-cell receptor repertoires. Roughly 5 patients with primary esophageal squamous cell carcinoma were included in the cohort. Repertoires from samples obtained before paclitaxel-nedaplatin therapy were compared with repertoires from samples obtained after paclitaxel-nedaplatin therapy.

The library was made by PCR. Sequencing used a HiSeq X Ten. High-throughput sequencing was used to characterize TCR repertoires. TCRdb trimmed the raw reads at Q25, called clones with MiXCR and kept productive beta chains. When rows share a CDR3 protein, they turn into one entry using the most common DNA and genes. The sample data list thousands of distinct CDR3 sequences, and 32% of these were observed just once. 13% to 15% of the sample rests with the top ten. The sample's time point label, decoded: before preoperative PTX-NDP chemotherapy. Before surgery, patients were given paclitaxel-nedaplatin as preoperative chemotherapy. Summary of the overall study and its limitations: Clonotype frequencies shifted immediately and substantially under paclitaxel-nedaplatin therapy, and abundant clones were more likely to contract than to amplify. Rather than arising solely from local clonal changes, post-treatment tumor-infiltrating lymphocytes appeared to come partly from peripheral T cells that migrated into the tumor. The cohort was small, with only 5 or 6 patients with esophageal squamous cell carcinoma analyzed. A significant increase in TCR diversity was observed in peripheral T cells after chemotherapy, whereas no such increase was observed in tumor-infiltrating lymphocytes.

V is cut by 0 bases and J by 5 bases, and the space between the germline ends is 11 bases. CDR1 and CDR2 are read off the germline V gene as SGHRS and YFSETQ. The CDR3 measures 14 amino acids from cysteine to phenylalanine. The entry retains the CDR3 DNA only, 42 bases that are in frame from base 1. This clonotype appeared a few times. What this receptor recognizes is not known. No per-base quality is available; no much larger clone lies one base away. The V gene is TRBV5-1 and the J gene is TRBJ1-2; tentative D gene TRBD1, with 5 bases matching. Sampling was conducted from a patient given preoperative chemotherapy. The clonotype originates from a human donor with esophageal squamous cell carcinoma. The donor label of this sample is uncertain. The DNA sequence is as follows: TGCGCCAGCAGCTTGGGGGACGGGATATATGGCTACACCTTC. It encodes CASSLGDGIYGYTF.